What follows describes a single T cell receptor (beta chain). Its antigen is not identified. The sample originates from a study of human T cells and chemical hapten exposure. Study results and limitations: Having alopecia, the donors may differ immunologically from healthy people. Expanded TCRs produced significantly more large CDR3 similarity clusters than controls did.

The library attached unique molecular identifiers to individual cDNA molecules. TCRdb redid the calling of the RACE reads with MiXCR, one entry per CDR3 protein. The table shows fewer than 400,000 distinct CDR3 sequences, with around 7% occurring only once. Stated time point: patch test 1, 2 weeks after DPC sensitization. Treatment meaning: therapeutic diphenylcyclopropenone sensitization with weekly scalp DPC. Blood sampling preceded each patch test application. This sample comprised whole blood, obtained in connection with sensitization to the hapten diphenylcyclopropenone (DPC). This receptor was identified in a woman aged 18-35 years with alopecia areata. Some clones in this sample may be carry-over from other donors' samples.

CDR3 region: CAISGDNFYEQYF. DNA for the CDR3: TGTGCCATCAGTGGGGACAACTTCTACGAGCAGTACTTC. The chain links TRBV10-3 to TRBJ2-7; maybe TRBD1 (6 bases). The germline V and J ends were trimmed by 4 bases and 3 bases, with 10 bases remaining between them. CDR1 is ENHRY and CDR2 is SYGVKD in the germline V gene. The CDR3 contains 13 residues.